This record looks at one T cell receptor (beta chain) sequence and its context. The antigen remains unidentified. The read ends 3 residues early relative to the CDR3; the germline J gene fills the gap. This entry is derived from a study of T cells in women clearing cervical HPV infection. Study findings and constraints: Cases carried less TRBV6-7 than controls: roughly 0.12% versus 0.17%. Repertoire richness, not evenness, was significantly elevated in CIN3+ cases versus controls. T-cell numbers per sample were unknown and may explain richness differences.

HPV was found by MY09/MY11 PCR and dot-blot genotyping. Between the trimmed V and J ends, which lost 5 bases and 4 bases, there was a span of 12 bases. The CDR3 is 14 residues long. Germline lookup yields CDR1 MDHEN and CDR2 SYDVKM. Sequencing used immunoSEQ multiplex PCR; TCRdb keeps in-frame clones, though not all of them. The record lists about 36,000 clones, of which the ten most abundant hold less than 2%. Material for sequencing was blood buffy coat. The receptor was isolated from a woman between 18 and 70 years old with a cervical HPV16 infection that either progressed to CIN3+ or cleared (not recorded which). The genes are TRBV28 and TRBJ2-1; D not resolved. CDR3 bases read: TGTGCCAGCAGTGCCCCTCCGGGTTACAATGAG. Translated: CASSAPPGYNE. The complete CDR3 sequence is CASSAPPGYNEQFF.